These T cell receptor beta chains were read from a single sample in a study of blood T cells in healthy people across ages. Each CDR3 protein gets one entry after TCRdb re-called the 5' RACE reads with MiXCR. The table records 600,000 to 900,000 distinct CDR3 sequences, roughly 24% of them present only once. These data were likewise used in another study, on T cells of mothers and their children.

The specimen was blood. These receptors were obtained from a boy between 10 and 17 years old in good health. Each CDR3 is given with its conserved first and last residue. The D gene is left open where the match is weak. Size values are once, few and many counts, or a class for expanded clones, and some rows have none.

V gene	clone size	D gene	J gene	CDR3 DNA	CDR3 protein
TRBV2	.	TRBD2	TRBJ2-1	TGTGCCAGCAGCCAAATTCGGGGGGTAGTATTGAATGAGCAGTTCTTC	CASSQIRGVVLNEQFF
TRBV29-1	.	TRBD1	TRBJ2-5	TGCAGCGTTGAGGGGGACAGGGGCCAAGAGACCCAGTACTTC	CSVEGDRGQETQYF
TRBV12-3/TRBV12-4	few	.	TRBJ1-5	TGTGCCAGCAGTACCCAACAGGAGAATCAGCCCCAGCATTTT	CASSTQQENQPQHF
TRBV3-1	.	TRBD2	TRBJ2-1	TGTGCCAGCAGCCCCCGGGGGGTCTCCTACAATGAGCAGTTCTTC	CASSPRGVSYNEQFF
TRBV20-1	once	.	TRBJ2-3	TGCAGTGCTGAGAGCAGCACAGATACGCAGTATTTT	CSAESSTDTQYF
TRBV25-1	few	.	TRBJ2-4	TGTGCCAGCAGTGAACCATACCGGGGGTCCATTCAGTACTTC	CASSEPYRGSIQYF
TRBV20-1	.	.	TRBJ2-7	TGCAGTGCTGCCTCCGGGAGCTCCTACGAGCAGTACTTC	CSAASGSSYEQYF
TRBV6-5	.	TRBD1	TRBJ1-4	TGTGCCAGCAGTTACTGGGACAGGGGTGAAGAAAAACTGTTTTTT	CASSYWDRGEEKLFF
TRBV6-2/TRBV6-3	few	.	TRBJ2-1	TGTGCCAGCAGTCAGACGGGGGAGCAGTTCTTC	CASSQTGEQFF
TRBV9	few	.	TRBJ2-2	TGTGCCGGTTCCCGGGGTAGCGAGGGCACCGGGGAGCTGTTTTTT	CAGSRGSEGTGELFF
TRBV3-1	few	TRBD2	TRBJ2-5	TGTGCCAGCAGCCCACGGATAGCGGGAGTCCAAGAGACCCAGTACTTC	CASSPRIAGVQETQYF
TRBV7-3	few	TRBD2	TRBJ2-7	TGTGCCAGCAGCCCCGTTGGGCGGGGGGCCTACGAGCAGTACTTC	CASSPVGRGAYEQYF
TRBV12-3/TRBV12-4	.	.	TRBJ1-2	TGTGCCAGCAGGTCAACAGGTCTTTTCGGCTACACCTTC	CASRSTGLFGYTF
TRBV5-1	.	.	TRBJ2-3	TGCGCCAGCAGCTCCTTAGGAGACACAGATACGCAGTATTTT	CASSSLGDTDTQYF
TRBV4-1	.	.	TRBJ2-5	TGCGCCAGCAGCCAAGGAGGGCAGAACCAAGAGACCCAGTACTTC	CASSQGGQNQETQYF
TRBV28	many	TRBD1	TRBJ2-7	TGTGCCAGCAGTCCCCCGACAGGGTACAGCGAGCAGTACTTC	CASSPPTGYSEQYF
TRBV5-1	.	.	TRBJ2-3	TGCGCCAGCAGCCTAACAGGGCAGAACACAGATACGCAGTATTTT	CASSLTGQNTDTQYF
TRBV29-1	.	.	TRBJ2-7	TGCAGCGTTGAGGGCAGGGGGAGGAACGAGCAGCACTTC	CSVEGRGRNEQHF
TRBV7-2	.	TRBD2	TRBJ2-1	TGTGCCAGCAGCTTATCTCAGGGCGGGCTAGCGGGGTACAATGAGCAGTTCTTC	CASSLSQGGLAGYNEQFF
TRBV20-1	.	TRBD2	TRBJ2-1	TGCAGTGCGTTTTTGGGCGGAGCGGGGGGATACAATGAGCAGTTCTTC	CSAFLGGAGGYNEQFF
TRBV6-6	few	.	TRBJ1-4	TGTGCCAGCAGCTGGGATGGTAATGAAAAACTGTTTTTT	CASSWDGNEKLFF
TRBV13	.	.	TRBJ2-7	TGTGCCAGCAGCTTGGGGCAGACTCCCTCCTACGAGCAGTACTTC	CASSLGQTPSYEQYF
TRBV20-1	.	.	TRBJ2-7	TGCAGTGCTAGAGATAAGGGGGGCCGGACGGACTCCTACGAGCAGTACTTC	CSARDKGGRTDSYEQYF
TRBV12-3/TRBV12-4	.	TRBD2	TRBJ2-7	TGTGCCAGCAGCCGGACTAGCGGGGGGATCGAGCAGTACTTC	CASSRTSGGIEQYF
TRBV6-6	few	TRBD1	TRBJ2-5	TGTGCCAGCAGTCCAAGTACGGGACAGGGATGGTCCCAAGAGACCCAGTACTTC	CASSPSTGQGWSQETQYF
TRBV7-2	few	.	TRBJ2-7	TGTGCCAGCAGTCAAAGGTCACAGAACGAGCAGTACTTC	CASSQRSQNEQYF
TRBV10-1	.	.	TRBJ2-7	TGCGCCAGCAGCGAGAGACCCACGGACGAGCAGTACTTC	CASSERPTDEQYF
TRBV25-1	.	.	TRBJ2-7	TGTGCCAGCAGTGATGATTTGGGCGAGCAGTACTTC	CASSDDLGEQYF
TRBV29-1	few	.	TRBJ1-1	TGCAGCGTTGAAGACGGGAGTGAAGCTTTCTTT	CSVEDGSEAFF
TRBV7-3	.	.	TRBJ1-2	TGTGCCAGCAGCCCACAGGGATCAGGCTATGGCTACACCTTC	CASSPQGSGYGYTF
TRBV20-1	.	TRBD1	TRBJ1-2	TGCAGTGCCCCAAGACAGGGGGCGCATTATACGATTGGCTACACCTTC	CSAPRQGAHYTIGYTF
TRBV11-2	few	TRBD1	TRBJ1-3	TGTGCCAGCAGCTTAGTAGGGGGACAGTACTCTGGAAACACCATATATTTT	CASSLVGGQYSGNTIYF
TRBV6-6	.	.	TRBJ2-1	TGTGCCAGCATTTCAAGGGGGGGGAACAATGAGCAGTTCTTC	CASISRGGNNEQFF
TRBV10-3	.	TRBD2	TRBJ2-1	TGTGCCACCAGGGAAGGCGGGGGGGAGTCCTACAATGAGCAGTTCTTC	CATREGGGESYNEQFF
TRBV29-1	.	.	TRBJ2-1	TGCAGCGGGAGACAGACCCACAATGAGCAGTTCTTC	CSGRQTHNEQFF
TRBV3-1	.	TRBD1	TRBJ2-1	TGTGCCAGCAGCCAAGGAGACAGGGGAGATGAGCAGTTCTTC	CASSQGDRGDEQFF
TRBV27	few	.	TRBJ1-2	TGTGCCAGCAGTTTATGGCCCCCACAGGGAGGCTACACCTTC	CASSLWPPQGGYTF
TRBV3-1	.	TRBD1	TRBJ1-5	TGTGCCAGCAGCCAGGCCACAGGGGATCAGCCCCAGCATTTT	CASSQATGDQPQHF
TRBV6-5	few	TRBD2	TRBJ2-2	TGTGCCAGCAGTTCTCCCGGGACTAGCGGGGGTGAAGTGAACACCGGGGAGCTGTTTTTT	CASSSPGTSGGEVNTGELFF
TRBV15	.	.	TRBJ2-7	TGTGCCACCAGCGTCGGACAGAAACCCTACGAGCAGTACTTC	CATSVGQKPYEQYF
TRBV4-1	few	.	TRBJ2-4	TGCGCCAGCAGCCAAGTGGTGCTAGCCAAAAACATTCAGTACTTC	CASSQVVLAKNIQYF
TRBV20-1	.	.	TRBJ2-3	TGCAGTGCTAGTGAGGGGTGGAGGGGGGGCCCCACAGATACGCAGTATTTT	CSASEGWRGGPTDTQYF
TRBV12-5	few	.	TRBJ1-5	TGTGCTAGTGGTTTCCTAAGATCCTCGACAGGCGGTATCAATCAGCCCCAGCATTTT	CASGFLRSSTGGINQPQHF
TRBV5-4	many	.	TRBJ2-1	TGTGCCAGCAGCTTGGAACGAGGTGGGGGGGCCGCCTACAATGAGCAGTTCTTC	CASSLERGGGAAYNEQFF
TRBV7-9	few	.	TRBJ2-7	TGTGCCAGCAGCATAGGGGACGCCCGCGAGGTCGAGCAGTACTTC	CASSIGDAREVEQYF
TRBV7-3	.	.	TRBJ1-5	TGTGCCAGCAGCCCTCCAGGGGCAAGTCAGCCCCAGCATTTT	CASSPPGASQPQHF
TRBV6-4	.	.	TRBJ2-1	TGTGCCAGCAGTGACCGGGACAACAATGAGCAGTTCTTC	CASSDRDNNEQFF
TRBV12-3/TRBV12-4	few	.	TRBJ1-1	TGTGCCAGCAGGGACCCACGGTGGGACACTGAAGCTTTCTTT	CASRDPRWDTEAFF
TRBV12-5	.	.	TRBJ1-6	TGTGCTAGTGTCAGAAATCTCGGATCTGGGTATAATTCACCCCTCCACTTT	CASVRNLGSGYNSPLHF
TRBV7-6	few	.	TRBJ2-7	TGTGCCAGCAGCTTAGCATTTGGGGCGAGCCCCTACGAGCAGTACTTC	CASSLAFGASPYEQYF
TRBV7-9	.	.	TRBJ1-1	TGTGCCAGCAGCTCGAAGGGGGGGGCTTTCTTT	CASSSKGGAFF
TRBV5-1	.	TRBD2	TRBJ2-1	TGCGCCAGCAGCACCACCCTAGCGGGGGGCCCCAATGAGCAGTTCTTC	CASSTTLAGGPNEQFF
TRBV29-1	few	.	TRBJ2-1	TGCAGCGTTGTTTCAACAGGGAGCTCCTACAATGAGCAGTTCTTC	CSVVSTGSSYNEQFF
TRBV29-1	.	.	TRBJ2-3	TGCAGCGTTGATGGACGGGGGGCTGAAGGAAGCACAGATACGCAGTATTTT	CSVDGRGAEGSTDTQYF
TRBV10-3	few	.	TRBJ2-5	TGTGCCATCAGTGAACGGGACCCAGGTCCCCAGTACTTC	CAISERDPGPQYF